What follows is one T cell receptor beta chain and its context. Its target antigen remains unknown. Base qualities are not provided; no much larger clone lies one nucleotide away. TCRbeta CDR3 regions were amplified from genomic DNA using the immunoSEQ Assay, a bias-controlled multiplex PCR. Turning to the authors' computational methods: Within the assay, amplification of reference gene primers was used to estimate how many nucleated cells each sample contained. To quantify the absolute abundance of each unique TCRbeta CDR3 rearrangement, sequence reads were collapsed and filtered. For each sample, productive Simpson clonality was calculated as the square root of Simpson's diversity index over productive rearrangements. This immuneACCESS table, as held by TCRdb, lists in-frame sequences with V and J called but not all clones. Of the missing ones, under half trace to an unresolved V gene in checked studies; the others have no known cause. V, J and clone size are taken as reported in that table, and D and trimming were inferred from the DNA itself. This sample holds 200,000 to 250,000 clones; 80% were observed only once. Of the sample, 9.5% to 15% falls within the top ten clones.

The record originates from a study of blood T cell repertoires in COVID-19 (dated by TCRdb to about 2020). For the wider study: Samples from collaborators originated in the United States, Italy and Spain and spanned both the acute and convalescent phases of COVID-19. Nearly every sample came with metadata listing a de-identified subject ID, COVID-19 status, age in years and sex. Subjects who had been exposed to COVID-19, were actively infected with it, or had recovered from it provided the deeply sampled blood TCRbeta repertoires that made up the dataset. A freely available public database, intended as a resource for researchers studying the immune response to SARS-CoV-2, is where the repertoires were released. The samples were drawn from the first 160 participants of the ongoing ImmuneRACE study and from 950 to 1,500 subjects provided by 6 global collaborators. HLA class I and class II types, where available, came from metadata supplied by the sample provider rather than from assay-based typing. The material from the prospective study consisted of cDNA or gDNA derived from T cells, B-cell-depleted T cells, or PBMCs. What the research found in general, with its limitations: Clinical and demographic metadata were provided uncurated, with the amount varying by source and participant.

The collaborating institutions used their own protocols to collect whole blood in K2EDTA tubes. For TCRbeta analysis, collaborators shipped samples as frozen whole blood, isolated PBMCs, or DNA extracted from either of those sample types. Here V drops 8 bases and J drops 8 bases, and the junction holds 18 bases not matched to any gene. The germline V gene provides CDR1 MDHEN and CDR2 SYDVKM. The CDR3, cysteine through phenylalanine, is 17 amino acids long. Only the CDR3 region is kept as DNA, spanning 51 bases read in frame from base 1. Sequencing was carried out using peripheral blood. In this chain, TRBV28 is recombined with TRBJ1-6, and TRBD1 matches 7 of the central bases. The receptor was isolated from a human donor in a cohort sampled during active COVID-19. Read as DNA, the sequence is TGTGCCAGCGGCGTCTTACAGGGGTCGTTGTTGGATTCACCCCTCCACTTT. It is translated as CASGVLQGSLLDSPLHF.